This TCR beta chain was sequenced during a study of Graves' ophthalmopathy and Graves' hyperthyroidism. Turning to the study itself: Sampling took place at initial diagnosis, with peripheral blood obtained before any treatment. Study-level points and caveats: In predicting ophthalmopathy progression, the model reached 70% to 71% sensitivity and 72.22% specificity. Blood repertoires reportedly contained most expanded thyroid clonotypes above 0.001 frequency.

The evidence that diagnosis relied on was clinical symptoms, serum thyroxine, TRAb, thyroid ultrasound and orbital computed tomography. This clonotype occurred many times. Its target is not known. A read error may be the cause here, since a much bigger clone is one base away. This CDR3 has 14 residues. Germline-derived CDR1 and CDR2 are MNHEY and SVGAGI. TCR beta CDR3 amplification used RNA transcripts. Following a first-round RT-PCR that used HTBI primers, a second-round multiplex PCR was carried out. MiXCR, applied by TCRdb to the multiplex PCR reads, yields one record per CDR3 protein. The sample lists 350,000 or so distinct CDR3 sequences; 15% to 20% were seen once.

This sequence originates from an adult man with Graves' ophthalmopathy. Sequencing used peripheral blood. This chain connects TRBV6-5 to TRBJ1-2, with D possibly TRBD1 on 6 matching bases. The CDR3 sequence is CASSHSRTAYGYTF. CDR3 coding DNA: TGTGCCAGCAGTCACTCGCGGACAGCCTATGGCTACACCTTC.